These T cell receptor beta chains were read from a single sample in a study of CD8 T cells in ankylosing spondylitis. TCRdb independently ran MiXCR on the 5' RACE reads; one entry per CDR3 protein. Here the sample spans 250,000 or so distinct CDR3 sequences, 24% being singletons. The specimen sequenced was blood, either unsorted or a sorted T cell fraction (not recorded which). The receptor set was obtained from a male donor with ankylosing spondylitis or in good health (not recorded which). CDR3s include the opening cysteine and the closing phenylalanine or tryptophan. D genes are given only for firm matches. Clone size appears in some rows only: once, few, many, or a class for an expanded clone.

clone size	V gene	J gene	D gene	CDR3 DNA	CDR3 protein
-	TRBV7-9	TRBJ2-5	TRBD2	TGTGCCAGCAGCTTAGGGCGGGGGGGCACGGAGACCCAGTACTTC	CASSLGRGGTETQYF
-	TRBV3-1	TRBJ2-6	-	TGTGCCAGCAGCCAAGATCTGCGGCCCTCTGGGGCCAACGTCCTGACTTTC	CASSQDLRPSGANVLTF
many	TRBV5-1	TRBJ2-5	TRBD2	TGCGCCAGCAGCCTCGGGACTAACCAAGAGACCCAGTACTTC	CASSLGTNQETQYF
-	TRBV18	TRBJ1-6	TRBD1	TGTGCCAGCTCACCGGGGGACAGGCAGTCTTCACCCCTCCACTTT	CASSPGDRQSSPLHF
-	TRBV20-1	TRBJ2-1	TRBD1	TGCAGTGCTAGAGATGGCGCTATGTTGTGGGGACAGGGGACCAATTCCCAGTTCTTC	CSARDGAMLWGQGTNSQFF
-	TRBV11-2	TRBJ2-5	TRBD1	TGTGCCAGCAGCTTGGGGACAGGGTGGCAAGAGACCCAGTACTTC	CASSLGTGWQETQYF
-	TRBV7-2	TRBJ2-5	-	TGTGCCAGCAGCCCGCGCAGCGGACTAGAGACCCAGTACTTC	CASSPRSGLETQYF
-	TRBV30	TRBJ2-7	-	TGTGCCTGGAGCCCTAGGGCCCACGAGCAGTACTTC	CAWSPRAHEQYF
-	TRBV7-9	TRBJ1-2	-	TGTGCCAGCAGCTTCGCGGACGGGAGTTATGGCTACACCTTC	CASSFADGSYGYTF
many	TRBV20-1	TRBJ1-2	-	TGCAGTGCTACTTTAGGGAACTTC	CSATLGNF
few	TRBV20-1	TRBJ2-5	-	TGCAGTGCTTTGGAAGGGGGTGGGGAGACCCAGTACTTC	CSALEGGGETQYF
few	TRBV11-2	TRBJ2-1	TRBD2	TGTGCCAGCAGCCCCTCAAGGGAGGGACTCAATGAGCAGTTCTTC	CASSPSREGLNEQFF
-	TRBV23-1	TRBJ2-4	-	TGCGCCAGCAGTCGGACCTTAGCCAAAAACATTCAGTACTTC	CASSRTLAKNIQYF
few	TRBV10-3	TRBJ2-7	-	TGTGCCATCAGTGAGTCGGAGGCGGAGCAGTACTTC	CAISESEAEQYF
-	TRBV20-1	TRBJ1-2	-	TGCAGTGCTAGAGAAGGCCTCGCGGGGAGACGTGGCTACACCTTC	CSAREGLAGRRGYTF
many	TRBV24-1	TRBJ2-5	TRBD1	TGTGCCACCAGTGATTTGCGACAGGGTGTCCTGGAGACCCAGTACTTC	CATSDLRQGVLETQYF
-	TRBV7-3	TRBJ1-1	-	TGTGCCAGCAGCCAAGGGTGGGGTTTGGAAGCTTTCTTT	CASSQGWGLEAFF
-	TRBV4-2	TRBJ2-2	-	TGTGCCAGCAGCCAAGGGCAGGATACCGGGGAGCTGTTTTTT	CASSQGQDTGELFF
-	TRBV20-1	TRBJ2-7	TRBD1	TGCAGTGCACGGACAGGGGGGCCGGATCTGGGGGAGCAGTACTTC	CSARTGGPDLGEQYF
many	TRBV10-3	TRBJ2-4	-	TGTGCCATCAGCCCCGGCGGCCAGGGAGCCAAAAACATTCAGTACTTC	CAISPGGQGAKNIQYF
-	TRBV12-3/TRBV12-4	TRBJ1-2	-	TGTGCCAGCAGCACACGGGAGGGGACTCAAAACTATGGCTACACCTTC	CASSTREGTQNYGYTF
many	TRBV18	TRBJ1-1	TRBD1	TGTGCCAGCTCACTACAGGGGGTTGGGAGCACTGAAGCTTTCTTT	CASSLQGVGSTEAFF